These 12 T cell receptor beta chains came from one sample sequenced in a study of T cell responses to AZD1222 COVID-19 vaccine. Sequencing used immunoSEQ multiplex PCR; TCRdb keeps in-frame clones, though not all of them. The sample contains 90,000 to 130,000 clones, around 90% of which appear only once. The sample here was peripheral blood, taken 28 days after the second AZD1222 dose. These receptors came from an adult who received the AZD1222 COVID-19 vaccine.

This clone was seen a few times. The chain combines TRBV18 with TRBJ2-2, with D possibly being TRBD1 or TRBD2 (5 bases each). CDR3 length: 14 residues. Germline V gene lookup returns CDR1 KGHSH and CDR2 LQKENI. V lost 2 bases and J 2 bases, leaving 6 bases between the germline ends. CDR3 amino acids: CASSPGGNTGELFF. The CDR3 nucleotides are TGTGCCAGCTCACCAGGGGGTAACACCGGGGAGCTGTTTTTT.

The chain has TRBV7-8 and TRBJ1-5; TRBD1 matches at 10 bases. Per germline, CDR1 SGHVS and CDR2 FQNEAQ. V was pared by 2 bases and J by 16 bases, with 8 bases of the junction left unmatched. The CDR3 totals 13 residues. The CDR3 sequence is CASSLIGTGVTHF. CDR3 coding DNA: TGTGCCAGCAGCTTAATAGGGACAGGGGTCACTCATTTT.

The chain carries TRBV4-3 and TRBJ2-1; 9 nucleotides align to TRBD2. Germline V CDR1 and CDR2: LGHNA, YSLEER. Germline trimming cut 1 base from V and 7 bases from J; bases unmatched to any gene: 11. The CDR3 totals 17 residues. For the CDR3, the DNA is TGCGCCAGCAGCCAAGTCTCGGCGGGGGGGCTCAGGAATGAGCAGTTCTTC. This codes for CASSQVSAGGLRNEQFF.

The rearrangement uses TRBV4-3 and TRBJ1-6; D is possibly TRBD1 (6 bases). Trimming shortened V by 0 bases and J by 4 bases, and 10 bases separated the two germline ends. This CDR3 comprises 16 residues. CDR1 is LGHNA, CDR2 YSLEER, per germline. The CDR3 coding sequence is TGCGCCAGCAGCCAAGAGGACAGATCTTATAATTCACCCCTCCACTTT. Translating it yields CASSQEDRSYNSPLHF.

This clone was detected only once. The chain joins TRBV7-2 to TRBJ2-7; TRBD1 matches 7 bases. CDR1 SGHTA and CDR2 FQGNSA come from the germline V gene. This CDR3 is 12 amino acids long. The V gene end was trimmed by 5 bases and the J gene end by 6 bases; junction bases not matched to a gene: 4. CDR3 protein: CASSKDRVEQYF. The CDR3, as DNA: TGTGCCAGCAGCAAAGACAGGGTCGAGCAGTACTTC.

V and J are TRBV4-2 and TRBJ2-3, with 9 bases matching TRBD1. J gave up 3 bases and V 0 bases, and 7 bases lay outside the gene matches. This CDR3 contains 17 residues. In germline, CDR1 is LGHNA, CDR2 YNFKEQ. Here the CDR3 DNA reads TGTGCCAGCAGCCAAGACTCCGGACAGGGGTATACAGATACGCAGTATTTT. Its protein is CASSQDSGQGYTDTQYF.

The CDR3, as DNA: TGTGCCAGCAGTTTATCTGACCAGAATGAAAAACTGTTTTTT. Its protein is CASSLSDQNEKLFF. The chain couples TRBV28 to TRBJ1-4; no clear D. Germline CDR1 MDHEN, CDR2 SYDVKM. The CDR3 spans 14 residues. With 1 base removed from V and 5 bases from J, the gap between germline ends came to 8 bases.

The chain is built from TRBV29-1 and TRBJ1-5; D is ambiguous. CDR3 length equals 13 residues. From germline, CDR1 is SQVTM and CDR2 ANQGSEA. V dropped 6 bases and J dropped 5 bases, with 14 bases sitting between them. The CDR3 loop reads CSVMGGLDQPQHF. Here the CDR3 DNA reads TGCAGCGTAATGGGAGGGCTCGATCAGCCCCAGCATTTT.

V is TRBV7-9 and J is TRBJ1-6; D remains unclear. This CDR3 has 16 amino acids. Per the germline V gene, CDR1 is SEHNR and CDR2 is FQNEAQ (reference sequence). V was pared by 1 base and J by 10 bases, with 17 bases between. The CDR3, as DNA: TGTGCCAGCAGCTTAGGATACGAGACGGGCGGCTCACCCCTCCACTTT. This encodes CASSLGYETGGSPLHF.

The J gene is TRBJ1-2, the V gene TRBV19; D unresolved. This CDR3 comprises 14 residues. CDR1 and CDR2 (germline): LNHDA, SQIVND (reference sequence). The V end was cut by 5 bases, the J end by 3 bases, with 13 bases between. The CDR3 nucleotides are TGTGCCAGTAGTCCTCAGTCCCTTGACTATGGCTACACCTTC. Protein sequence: CASSPQSLDYGYTF.

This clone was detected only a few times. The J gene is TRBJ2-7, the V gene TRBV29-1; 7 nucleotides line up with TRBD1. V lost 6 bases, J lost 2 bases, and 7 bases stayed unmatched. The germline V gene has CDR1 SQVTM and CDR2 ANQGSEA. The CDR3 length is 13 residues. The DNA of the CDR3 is TGCAGCGTCCTCCCGGACAGGACCTACGAGCAGTACTTC. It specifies CSVLPDRTYEQYF.

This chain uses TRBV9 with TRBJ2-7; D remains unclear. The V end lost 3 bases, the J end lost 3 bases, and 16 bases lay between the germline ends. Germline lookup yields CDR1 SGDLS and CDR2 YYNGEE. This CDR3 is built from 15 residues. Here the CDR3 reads CASSASVGPVYEQYF. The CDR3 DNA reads TGTGCCAGCAGCGCCAGTGTAGGGCCAGTCTACGAGCAGTACTTC.